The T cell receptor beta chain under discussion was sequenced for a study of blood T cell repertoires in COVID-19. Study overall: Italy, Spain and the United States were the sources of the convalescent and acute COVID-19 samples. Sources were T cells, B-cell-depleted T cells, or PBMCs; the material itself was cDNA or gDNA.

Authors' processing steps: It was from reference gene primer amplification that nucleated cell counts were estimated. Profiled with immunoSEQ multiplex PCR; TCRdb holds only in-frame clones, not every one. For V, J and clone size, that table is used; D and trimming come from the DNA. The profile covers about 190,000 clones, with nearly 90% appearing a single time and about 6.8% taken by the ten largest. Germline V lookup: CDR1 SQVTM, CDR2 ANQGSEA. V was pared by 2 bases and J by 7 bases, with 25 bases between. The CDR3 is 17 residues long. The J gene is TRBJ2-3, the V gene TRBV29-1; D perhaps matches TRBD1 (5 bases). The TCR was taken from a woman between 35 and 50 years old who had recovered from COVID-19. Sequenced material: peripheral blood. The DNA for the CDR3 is TGCAGCGTTGAATCGATCGGTGACAGACACCGACCCCATACGCAGTATTTT. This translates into CSVESIGDRHRPHTQYF.